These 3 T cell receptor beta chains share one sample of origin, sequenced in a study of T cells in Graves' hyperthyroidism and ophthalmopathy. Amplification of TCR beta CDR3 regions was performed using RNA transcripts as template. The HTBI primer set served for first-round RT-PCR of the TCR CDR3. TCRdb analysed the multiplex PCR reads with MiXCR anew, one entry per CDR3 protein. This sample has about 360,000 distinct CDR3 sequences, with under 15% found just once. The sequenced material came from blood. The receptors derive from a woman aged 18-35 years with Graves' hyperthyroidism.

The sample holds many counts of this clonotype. The CDR3 DNA reads as TGTGCCAGCCCAGACTCCAACACAGATACGCAGTATTTT. Protein product: CASPDSNTDTQYF. The gene calls are TRBV3-2 and TRBJ2-3. TRBV3-2 is designated a pseudogene. CDR3 size: 13 residues.

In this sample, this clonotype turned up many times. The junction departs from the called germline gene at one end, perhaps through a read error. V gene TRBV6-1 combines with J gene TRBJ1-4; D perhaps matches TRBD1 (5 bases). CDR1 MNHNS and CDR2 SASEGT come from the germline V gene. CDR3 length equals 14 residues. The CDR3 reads CASREEGKAEKLFF. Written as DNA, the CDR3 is TGTGCCAGCCGTGAGGAGGGGAAGGCGGAAAAACTGTTTTTT.

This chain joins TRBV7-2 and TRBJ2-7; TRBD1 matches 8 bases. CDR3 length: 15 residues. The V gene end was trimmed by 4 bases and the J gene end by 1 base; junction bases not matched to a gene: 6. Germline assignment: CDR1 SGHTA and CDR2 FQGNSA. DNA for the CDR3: TGTGCCAGCAGCTCGAGACAGGGGCCGTCCTACGAGCAGTACTTC. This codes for CASSSRQGPSYEQYF.